This T cell receptor beta chain was documented in a study of metastatic and nonmetastatic thyroid tumors. Notes on the study in general: Compared with benign nodules, malignant thyroid tumors were reported to have significantly higher TCR beta diversity in both blood and tumor.

Patients underwent thyroid surgery, and none had received any treatment before it. Germline-derived CDR1 and CDR2 are MNHNS and SASEGT. V was cut by 0 bases and J by 3 bases, with 9 bases left in between. The length of the CDR3 is 14 residues. In this sample, this clone turned up many times. What it binds is not known. MiXCR was used by TCRdb to re-call the PCR reads. The table has fewer than 35,000 clones, approximately 15% seen once. V is TRBV6-1 and J is TRBJ2-7; the D is unclear. This TCR came from a male donor with papillary thyroid cancer or a benign thyroid nodule (not recorded which). Some clones in this sample may be carry-over from other donors' samples. Sequences were obtained from blood. The CDR3 DNA reads TGTGCCAGCAGTGAAGCGCTGGGCAGCTACGAGCAGTACTTC. Residues: CASSEALGSYEQYF.